Below, 22 T cell receptor beta chains from the same sample are listed, as sequenced in a study of cytotoxic CD8 clonotypes in ibrutinib-treated CLL. The repertoire was sequenced with immunoSEQ multiplex PCR; TCRdb's copy has only in-frame clones and lacks some. Altogether about 17,000 clones are present, 70% to 90% being singletons, with the ten largest covering approximately 15%. This sample comprised PBMCs, obtained before ibrutinib treatment. These receptor sequences come from a human donor with chronic lymphocytic leukemia.

CDR3 residues: CASSIRQGAINQPQHF. In DNA form, the CDR3 reads TGTGCCAGTTCAATCCGACAGGGGGCGATCAATCAGCCCCAGCATTTT. The chain recombines TRBV19 with TRBJ1-5; 10 positions agree with TRBD1. The CDR3 spans 16 residues. The germline V gene encodes CDR1 LNHDA and CDR2 SQIVND (reference sequence). V shed 8 bases and J 3 bases; nucleotides not matched to a gene: 10.

This clone is a singleton in its sample. This chain uses TRBV11-2 with TRBJ2-7, with 8 bases lining up with TRBD2. Germline trimming cut 1 base from V and 0 bases from J; bases unmatched to any gene: 2. CDR1 SGHAT and CDR2 FQNNGV come from the germline V gene. CDR3 size: 15 residues. This CDR3 reads CASSLGAGASYEQYF. The CDR3 DNA reads TGTGCCAGCAGCTTAGGAGCGGGGGCCTCCTACGAGCAGTACTTC. Combining the CDR3 with reference TRBV11-2 and TRBJ2-7 gives the whole variable domain EAGVAQSPRYKIIEKRQSVAFWCNPISGHATLYWYQQILGQGPKLLIQFQNNGVVDDSQLPKDRFSAERLKGVDSTLKIQPAKLEDSAVYLCASSLGAGASYEQYFGPGTRLTVT.

The chain has TRBV25-1 and TRBJ2-3; 10 bases are a match to TRBD2. Germline V CDR1 and CDR2: MGHDK, SYGVNS. With 7 bases clipped from V and 1 base from J, the junction kept 14 bases outside the gene matches. The CDR3 loop spans 18 amino acids. CDR3 in DNA: TGTGCCAGCACCCGAGAGGGAGCGGGAGGGCTGGGCACAGATACGCAGTATTTT. Translation gives CASTREGAGGLGTDTQYF.

This chain uses TRBV7-2 with TRBJ2-1; 7 positions match TRBD1. With 6 bases clipped from V and 7 bases from J, the junction kept 12 bases outside the gene matches. Germline V gene data show CDR1 as SGHTA and CDR2 as FQGNSA. CDR3 length: 15 amino acids. CDR3 coding DNA: TGTGCCAGCAGTCAGGCGCTGCAGGGGGTAAATGAGCAGTTCTTC. Its translation is CASSQALQGVNEQFF.

The V call is TRBV28, the J call TRBJ2-7, with 7 bases lining up with TRBD2. From germline, CDR1 is MDHEN and CDR2 SYDVKM. The V segment lost 2 bases and the J segment 3 bases; nucleotides outside the gene matches: 4. This CDR3 contains 14 residues. In DNA, the CDR3 is TGTGCCAGCAGTTTAAACGGGAGGCGCTACGAGCAGTACTTC. The encoded protein is CASSLNGRRYEQYF. Variable domain in full (rest from reference TRBV28 and TRBJ2-7): DVKVTQSSRYLVKRTGEKVFLECVQDMDHENMFWYRQDPGLGLRLIYFSYDVKMKEKGDIPEGYSVSREKKERFSLILESASTNQTSMYLCASSLNGRRYEQYFGPGTRLTVT.

The gene calls are TRBV7-2 and TRBJ1-1; 9 bases agree with TRBD1. The CDR3 loop spans 14 amino acids. The trim removed 6 bases at V and 6 bases at J, leaving 8 bases unmatched. CDR1 is SGHTA, CDR2 FQGNSA, per germline. In DNA, the CDR3 is TGTGCCAGCAGGCCAGGACAGGGGTACGCTGAAGCTTTCTTT. Its protein product is CASRPGQGYAEAFF.

The chain combines TRBV29-1 with TRBJ1-1; 10 nucleotides agree with TRBD1. CDR1 SQVTM and CDR2 ANQGSEA come from the germline V gene. The CDR3 consists of 13 residues. V was clipped by 6 bases and J by 0 bases; unmatched bases: 1. The CDR3 is CSVDRGLNTEAFF. The CDR3 DNA sequence: TGCAGCGTCGACAGGGGGCTGAACACTGAAGCTTTCTTT.

This clone was found a few times. The rearrangement joins TRBV11-2 to TRBJ2-2, with 7 bases matching TRBD2. There are 15 residues in the CDR3. Per the germline V gene, CDR1 is SGHAT and CDR2 is FQNNGV. Trimming removed 5 bases from V and 0 bases from J; junction bases left unmatched: 3. The CDR3 DNA is TGTGCCAGCAGCCGAGGGACTACGAACACCGGGGAGCTGTTTTTT. Translation gives CASSRGTTNTGELFF.

CDR3 nucleotide sequence: TGTGCCAGCAGCGACGGGGGGGCGCAGACTGAAGCTTTCTTT. Translated, it gives CASSDGGAQTEAFF. The chain couples TRBV9 to TRBJ1-1; tentative D call: TRBD1 (6 bases). V lost 3 bases and J lost 5, with 14 bases in between. Germline V lookup: CDR1 SGDLS, CDR2 YYNGEE. CDR3 length: 14 residues.

The chain employs TRBV27 and TRBJ1-1; the match to TRBD1 covers 7 bases. CDR3 length: 17 residues. V lost 2 bases, J lost 0 bases, and 9 bases stayed unmatched. CDR1 is MNHEY and CDR2 is SMNVEV in the germline V gene (reference sequence). The CDR3: CASSLSKGAQVNTEAFF. Here the CDR3 DNA reads TGTGCCAGCAGTTTAAGTAAGGGGGCCCAAGTGAACACTGAAGCTTTCTTT.

The genes are TRBV7-2 and TRBJ1-2; no firm D call. This CDR3 has 13 amino acids. V lost 0 bases to trimming and J lost 10 bases, with 12 bases between them. Germline V gene sequence: CDR1 SGHTA, CDR2 FQGNSA. CDR3 nucleotide sequence: TGTGCCAGCAGCTTAGCCCTAAAGCGTGACTACACCTTC. Translated, it gives CASSLALKRDYTF.

The CDR3 protein is CASSRDRRSSYEQYF. CDR3 nucleotide sequence: TGTGCCAGTAGTAGGGACAGGCGCAGCTCCTACGAGCAGTACTTC. V is TRBV19 and J is TRBJ2-7; 8 bases are a match to TRBD1. V lost 4 bases, J lost 0 bases, and 5 bases stayed unmatched. The CDR3 is 15 residues long. The germline gives CDR1 LNHDA, CDR2 SQIVND (reference sequence).

This clone came up a few times. This sequence joins TRBV21-1 and TRBJ2-7; TRBD2 reflects the table's D call only, with no check against the DNA. TRBV21-1 is a documented pseudogene. This CDR3 is 13 amino acids long. The CDR3 loop reads CASAWDFSYEQYF. Written as DNA, the CDR3 is TGTGCCAGCGCTTGGGACTTCTCCTACGAGCAGTACTTC.

This chain uses TRBV10-3 with TRBJ2-3; a weak D match, TRBD1 (5 bases). CDR1 is ENHRY and CDR2 is SYGVKD in the germline V gene. The V end was cut by 0 bases, the J end by 0 bases, with 7 bases between. The CDR3 runs 15 residues. The CDR3, as DNA: TGTGCCATCAGTGAGTCCAGGGCTAGCACAGATACGCAGTATTTT. Its translation is CAISESRASTDTQYF.

The CDR3 DNA reads TGTGCCAGCAGCTTGAGGGGTTTTGAAAAACTGTTTTTT. Its protein is CASSLRGFEKLFF. The chain is built from TRBV7-2 and TRBJ1-4; the D gene is possibly TRBD1 (5 bases). The CDR3 length is 13 residues. CDR1 is SGHTA, CDR2 FQGNSA, per germline. Trimming took 3 bases from V and 7 from J, leaving 9 bases between them. Drawing the rest from reference TRBV7-2 and TRBJ1-4, the complete variable domain is GAGVSQSPSNKVTEKGKDVELRCDPISGHTALYWYRQSLGQGLEFLIYFQGNSAPDKSGLPSDRFSAERTGGSVSTLTIQRTQQEDSAVYLCASSLRGFEKLFFGSGTQLSVL.

The count of this clone is one. The CDR3 protein is CASSLGQYEQFF. The CDR3 DNA sequence: TGTGCCAGCAGCTTAGGCCAGTATGAGCAGTTCTTC. This chain joins TRBV7-6 and TRBJ2-1; no definite D call. Germline assignment: CDR1 SGHVS and CDR2 FNYEAQ. The V end was cut by 1 base, the J end by 8 bases, with 6 bases between. This CDR3 spans 12 amino acids.

The chain is built from TRBV20-1 and TRBJ1-4; no firm D call. The CDR3 is made up of 10 amino acids. Germline V lookup: CDR1 DFQATT, CDR2 SNEGSKA (reference sequence). V was cut by 3 bases and J by 8 bases, with 4 bases left in between. This chain's CDR3 is CSASPEKLFF. CDR3 nucleotide sequence: TGCAGTGCTAGTCCGGAAAAACTGTTTTTT.

The chain links TRBV6-5 to TRBJ2-1, with D possibly being TRBD1 or TRBD2 (5 bases each). V lost 6 bases and J lost 1, with 13 bases in between. CDR3 length equals 15 residues. Germline loops: CDR1 MNHEY, CDR2 SVGAGI. This CDR3 reads CASRGTLTSYNEQFF. In DNA, the CDR3 is TGTGCCAGCAGGGGGACCCTTACTTCCTACAATGAGCAGTTCTTC.

This chain joins TRBV4-3 and TRBJ2-2; 7 bases match TRBD1. J was trimmed by 2 bases and V by 5 bases; bases with no gene match: 8. The germline V gene has CDR1 LGHNA and CDR2 YSLEER. The CDR3 is 16 residues long. CDR3 sequence reads: CASSSGTVGNTGELFF. DNA of the CDR3: TGCGCCAGCAGCTCCGGGACAGTCGGTAACACCGGGGAGCTGTTTTTT.

This clone was detected only once. This sequence joins TRBV2 and TRBJ2-3; D is uncertain. CDR1 and CDR2 from the germline V gene are SNHLY and FYNNEI. The CDR3 runs to 15 residues. Deletions cut 3 bases from V and 2 bases from J, with 12 bases between. For the CDR3, the DNA is TGTGCCAGCAGTGAGTTAGGTCCCGCCACAGATACGCAGTATTTT. It is translated as CASSELGPATDTQYF.

This chain links TRBV27 with TRBJ1-2, with no clear D. CDR3 size: 12 residues. Per the germline V gene, CDR1 is MNHEY and CDR2 is SMNVEV (reference sequence). The ends were cut back, 3 bases at V and 7 bases at J, with 9 bases in the middle. The CDR3 nucleotides read TGTGCCAGCAGTTTCAAAGGCTCTGGCTACACCTTC. Amino acid sequence: CASSFKGSGYTF.

The V and J genes are TRBV28 and TRBJ2-7; 14 bases align to TRBD2. Trimming removed 4 bases from V and 12 bases from J; junction bases left unmatched: 11. CDR1 is MDHEN, CDR2 SYDVKM, per germline. The CDR3 is 15 residues long. The CDR3 sequence: CASSSGTSGRFKVYF. In nucleotides, the CDR3 is TGTGCCAGCAGTTCCGGGACTAGCGGGAGATTTAAAGTGTACTTC.